The clone carrying this TCR beta chain was counted only a few times. The sample is drawn from a study of blood T cell repertoires in COVID-19. Across the whole study: Specimens from acute and convalescent COVID-19 originated in the United States, Italy and Spain. T cells, B-cell-depleted T cells, or PBMCs supplied cDNA or gDNA.

Original analysis: It was from reference gene primer amplification that nucleated cell counts were estimated. Some clones are missing from TCRdb's copy, which holds only in-frame ones; the method was immunoSEQ multiplex PCR. That table gives V, J and clone size, and the DNA gave D and trimming. The top ten hold 13% to 15% of the sample, which has around 110,000 clones, about 80% seen once. This sequence was found in a woman aged 60 to 75 with acute or convalescent COVID-19. Sequencing used peripheral blood.

The CDR3 region is CSAIDGYNEQFF. The DNA of the CDR3 is TGCAGTGCTATTGACGGTTACAATGAGCAGTTCTTC. The chain carries TRBV20-1 and TRBJ2-1; D is ambiguous. This CDR3 comprises 12 residues. Germline V gives CDR1 DFQATT, CDR2 SNEGSKA (reference sequence). V was shortened by 4 bases and J by 4 bases, with 8 bases between the two germline ends.